This is a list of T cell receptor beta chains from one sample in a study of blood T cell repertoires in COVID-19. The assay was immunoSEQ multiplex PCR, and TCRdb's table has in-frame clones only and misses some. The sample lists 130,000 or so clones, 70% to 90% seen once, with more than 1.5% in the top ten. The sample taken for sequencing was peripheral blood. These receptors were taken from a woman aged 55 to 70 with acute or convalescent COVID-19. The CDR3 runs from the conserved cysteine through the conserved F or W. A D gene is named only where the DNA matches it firmly. Clone size appears in some rows only: once, few, many, or a class for an expanded clone.

clone_size j_call d_call v_call cdr3_aa cdr3_nt
- TRBJ2-3 - TRBV30 CAWRGETDTQYF TGTGCCTGGCGCGGAGAGACAGATACGCAGTATTTT
few TRBJ1-6 - TRBV30 CAWGGGFPNSPLHF TGTGCCTGGGGCGGGGGTTTCCCCAATTCACCCCTCCACTTT
once TRBJ2-1 TRBD1 TRBV29-1 CSGQGLGEQFF TGCAGTGGACAGGGTTTGGGTGAGCAGTTCTTC
- TRBJ1-1 - TRBV13 CASSLNSDTEAFF TGTGCCAGCAGCTTAAATTCGGACACTGAAGCTTTCTTT
few TRBJ2-4 - TRBV5-4 CASSLGGSSWSKNIQYF TGTGCCAGCAGCCTAGGGGGTAGTTCCTGGAGCAAAAACATTCAGTACTTC
- TRBJ1-5 - TRBV6-2/TRBV6-3 CASSYDGGLVQPQHF TGTGCCAGCAGTTACGACGGGGGGTTAGTTCAGCCCCAGCATTTT
- TRBJ1-2 - TRBV2 CASSPTLTSLTHGYTF TGTGCCAGCAGCCCCACTTTAACCTCCCTAACCCATGGCTACACCTTC
- TRBJ1-2 TRBD1 TRBV12-3/TRBV12-4 CASRPTGLYGYTF TGTGCCAGCAGACCGACAGGGCTCTATGGCTACACCTTC
few TRBJ2-7 TRBD1 TRBV28 CASRTGQADGQYF TGTGCCAGCAGAACGGGACAGGCGGACGGGCAGTACTTC
once TRBJ2-5 TRBD1 TRBV7-3 CASSPDRGFQETQYF TGTGCCAGCAGCCCGGACAGGGGATTCCAAGAGACCCAGTACTTC
- TRBJ1-1 - TRBV30 CAWTTAGEEAFF TGTGCCTGGACCACAGCAGGGGAAGAAGCTTTCTTT
- TRBJ2-3 - TRBV5-6 CASSDGQRTDTQYF TGTGCCAGCAGCGATGGACAGCGCACAGATACGCAGTATTTT
- TRBJ1-2 - TRBV3-1/TRBV3-2 CASSQDAGPRGGYGYTF TGTGCCAGCAGCCAAGATGCGGGACCCCGGGGCGGCTATGGCTACACCTTC
- TRBJ2-1 TRBD1 TRBV4-2 CASSQEGTGRVDEQFF TGTGCCAGCAGCCAAGAGGGGACAGGGAGGGTCGATGAGCAGTTCTTC
- TRBJ1-1 - TRBV7-9 CASSAGHRNTEAFF TGTGCCAGCAGCGCAGGACATAGGAACACTGAAGCTTTCTTT
- TRBJ2-5 TRBD2 TRBV2 CASRQGLAGGQETQYF TGTGCCAGCAGACAGGGACTAGCGGGGGGCCAAGAGACCCAGTACTTC
- TRBJ2-7 - TRBV5-4 CASSNGVSNYEQYF TGTGCCAGCAGTAACGGGGTCTCGAACTACGAGCAGTACTTC
- TRBJ2-7 - TRBV2 CASSEAQGNPYEQYF TGTGCCAGCAGTGAAGCGCAGGGAAACCCCTACGAGCAGTACTTC
few TRBJ2-5 TRBD1 TRBV10-3 CAISSTGAPGLQQETQYF TGTGCCATCAGTAGTACAGGGGCTCCGGGCCTTCAGCAAGAGACCCAGTACTTC
- TRBJ1-1 - TRBV19 CASTLYGTLNTEAFF TGTGCCAGTACCCTATATGGGACATTAAACACTGAAGCTTTCTTT
once TRBJ2-2 TRBD1 TRBV4-3 CASSQGQMGTGELFF TGCGCCAGCAGCCAGGGACAGATGGGGACCGGGGAGCTGTTTTTT
- TRBJ2-7 - TRBV9 CASSLNFDSYEQYF TGTGCCAGCAGCCTAAACTTCGACAGCTACGAGCAGTACTTC
- TRBJ2-1 TRBD2 TRBV30 CAWSGIAGSLNEQFF TGTGCCTGGAGTGGAATAGCGGGGTCTCTGAATGAGCAGTTCTTC
- TRBJ2-3 - TRBV11-1 CASSYQGPTIPDTQYF TGTGCCAGCAGCTATCAGGGCCCAACTATTCCAGATACGCAGTATTTT
- TRBJ1-6 TRBD1 TRBV11-2 CASSSDGDRDSPLHF TGTGCCAGCAGCTCGGACGGGGACAGGGACTCACCCCTCCACTTT
few TRBJ2-7 - TRBV14 CASSQFSGDYEQYF TGTGCCAGCAGCCAATTCTCAGGGGACTACGAGCAGTACTTC
- TRBJ2-2 - TRBV7-7 CASGRGNTGELFF TGTGCTAGCGGCCGGGGGAACACCGGGGAGCTGTTTTTT
- TRBJ2-7 TRBD2 TRBV10-3 CAIKRLAGDSYEQYF TGTGCCATCAAGCGTCTAGCGGGGGATAGCTACGAGCAGTACTTC
- TRBJ2-2 TRBD1 TRBV4-2 CASSQLGAGGSNTGELFF TGTGCCAGCAGCCAGTTGGGGGCAGGGGGCTCTAACACCGGGGAGCTGTTTTTT
few TRBJ2-3 TRBD1 TRBV18 CASSPLLGQGETDTQYF TGTGCCAGCTCGCCTTTACTAGGACAGGGGGAAACAGATACGCAGTATTTT
- TRBJ1-1 TRBD1 TRBV6-5 CASSYSDRGFTEAFF TGTGCCAGCAGTTACTCGGACAGGGGGTTCACTGAAGCTTTCTTT
- TRBJ1-5 - TRBV30 CAWSGSTDQPQHF TGTGCCTGGAGCGGGTCGACAGATCAGCCCCAGCATTTT
- TRBJ2-7 TRBD2 TRBV5-1 CASSLKAAGGSSYEQYF TGCGCCAGCAGCTTGAAGGCGGCGGGGGGAAGCTCCTACGAGCAGTACTTC
- TRBJ2-2 - TRBV5-4 CASSSGEYGELFF TGTGCCAGCAGCTCGGGGGAATACGGGGAGCTGTTTTTT
once TRBJ1-6 TRBD1 TRBV5-1 CASSLDGTGDNSPLHF TGCGCCAGCAGCTTGGATGGTACAGGGGACAATTCACCCCTCCACTTT
- TRBJ2-3 - TRBV19 CASSIMAGVQDTQYF TGTGCCAGTAGTATAATGGCCGGGGTCCAGGATACGCAGTATTTT
- TRBJ2-7 - TRBV7-2 CASSHSQSYEQYF TGTGCCAGCAGTCATAGCCAGTCCTACGAGCAGTACTTC
- TRBJ2-6 - TRBV7-7 CASSPFTGANVLTF TGTGCTAGCAGCCCGTTTACTGGGGCCAACGTCCTGACTTTC
- TRBJ2-7 - TRBV7-2 CASSLSEGGLYEQYF TGTGCCAGCAGCTTAAGCGAGGGGGGGCTCTACGAGCAGTACTTC
once TRBJ2-1 - TRBV12-3/TRBV12-4 CASSLGAENEQFF TGTGCCAGCAGTTTAGGGGCCGAGAATGAGCAGTTCTTC
- TRBJ1-3 - TRBV25-1 CASSEYGGTGSGNTIYF TGTGCCAGCAGTGAATATGGGGGGACGGGAAGTGGAAACACCATATATTTT
- TRBJ1-5 - TRBV5-8 CASSRDSVVNQPQHF TGTGCCAGCAGCCGCGACAGCGTTGTAAATCAGCCCCAGCATTTT
- TRBJ2-1 - TRBV20-1 CSASGQVGSYNEQFF TGCAGTGCTAGTGGCCAGGTTGGCTCCTACAATGAGCAGTTCTTC
- TRBJ1-6 - TRBV7-3 CASSSLGFWQGAGEGSPLHF TGTGCCAGCAGCTCCTTGGGATTTTGGCAGGGCGCAGGGGAGGGATCACCCCTCCACTTT
- TRBJ2-3 - TRBV19 CASSMVLIPTDTQYF TGTGCCAGTAGTATGGTCCTAATCCCCACAGATACGCAGTATTTT
- TRBJ1-2 - TRBV6-2/TRBV6-3 CASSLEGVNYGYTF TGTGCCAGCAGTCTGGAGGGCGTGAACTATGGCTACACCTTC